A selection of T cell receptor beta chains follows, all from one sample in a study of blood T cell repertoires in COVID-19. Produced via immunoSEQ multiplex PCR; TCRdb's table is partial and in-frame only. The profile covers about 51,000 clones, with 70% to 90% appearing a single time and roughly 3% taken by the ten largest. Sequencing input: peripheral blood. Source of these receptors: a man aged 50-60 years with active COVID-19. Each CDR3 is given with its conserved first and last residue. The order of the fields is J gene, D gene, V gene, CDR3 protein, CDR3 DNA. D genes are given only for firm matches.

J: TRBJ2-3; D: -; V: TRBV3-1/TRBV3-2; CDR3: CASSQGNRVGDTQYF; DNA: TGTGCCAGCAGCCAAGGGAACAGGGTGGGTGATACGCAGTATTTT
J: TRBJ1-1; D: TRBD1; V: TRBV11-2; CDR3: CASNHRGWGTEAFF; DNA: TGTGCCAGCAATCACAGGGGTTGGGGCACTGAAGCTTTCTTT
J: TRBJ2-1; D: -; V: TRBV7-9; CDR3: CASSRTDGGNEQFF; DNA: TGTGCCAGCAGCCGGACGGACGGCGGGAATGAGCAGTTCTTC
J: TRBJ2-7; D: TRBD2; V: TRBV5-4; CDR3: CASSSRGGNYEQYF; DNA: TGTGCCAGCAGCTCCCGGGGGGGGAACTACGAGCAGTACTTC
J: TRBJ2-2; D: -; V: TRBV19; CDR3: CASSIRVSGPTGNTGELFF; DNA: TGTGCCAGTAGTATCAGGGTCTCGGGTCCCACCGGGAACACCGGGGAGCTGTTTTTT
J: TRBJ1-6; D: -; V: TRBV19; CDR3: CASLQGLNSPLHF; DNA: TGTGCCAGCTTACAGGGTCTAAATTCACCCCTCCACTTT
J: TRBJ2-1; D: TRBD2; V: TRBV19; CDR3: CASSRTSGTTYNEQFF; DNA: TGTGCCAGTAGTCGGACTAGCGGGACGACCTACAATGAGCAGTTCTTC
J: TRBJ2-3; D: -; V: TRBV4-3; CDR3: CASSQERVRDTQYF; DNA: TGCGCCAGCAGCCAAGAGAGGGTTAGAGATACGCAGTATTTT
J: TRBJ2-3; D: -; V: TRBV10-3; CDR3: CAIKAMGRTDTQYF; DNA: TGTGCCATCAAGGCGATGGGGAGAACAGATACGCAGTATTTT
J: TRBJ2-5; D: TRBD1; V: TRBV14; CDR3: CASSQDGGDRGRLAETQYF; DNA: TGTGCCAGCAGCCAAGATGGGGGCGACAGGGGAAGGTTGGCAGAGACCCAGTACTTC
J: TRBJ1-2; D: TRBD1; V: TRBV7-9; CDR3: CASSLARGQGAHGYTF; DNA: TGTGCCAGCAGCTTAGCGAGAGGGCAGGGGGCTCATGGCTACACCTTC
J: TRBJ2-2; D: TRBD2; V: TRBV7-2; CDR3: CASSFLAANTGELFF; DNA: TGTGCCAGCAGCTTCCTAGCGGCGAACACCGGGGAGCTGTTTTTT
J: TRBJ1-6; D: TRBD1; V: TRBV6-5; CDR3: CASRGIDRGIPPLHF; DNA: TGTGCCAGCAGAGGGATTGACAGGGGTATACCACCCCTCCACTTT